This TCR beta chain was found in a study of CD8 T cell repertoires and influenza (dated by TCRdb to 2016 to 2017). Turning to the overall study: A handful of healthy influenza A-immune young adults aged 18 to 29 and two middle-aged donors were included in the cohort. The M1-restricted CD8 T cell repertoire of five or six healthy donors was profiled by next-generation sequencing of both the TCRalpha and TCRbeta chains. What the research found in general, with its limitations: On average, each donor had 350 to 500 unique M1-specific TCRbeta clonotypes (range roughly 130-1,000), which suggests that earlier methods underestimated repertoire diversity. Using cDNA templates could bias sequence abundance through expression, reverse transcription or PCR, though unique clonotype numbers would be unaffected. Although in vitro expansion could skew the repertoire, a comparison of 18 TRBV families before and after expansion found no significant skewing. TRBV19 dominated the M1-specific TCRbeta repertoire in every donor, accounting for about 50% to 89.5% of sequences. Only about half of M1-specific TCRs had the canonical 11-mer xRSx CDR3beta motif, whereas a 10-mer xGxY motif accounted for about 11%.

Details on this clone: Within one base of it there is no much larger clone, and no base qualities were kept.

Total RNA was isolated using the RNeasy Mini kit, and about 85-300 ng of RNA was used for cDNA synthesis with the SuperScript VILO kit. CDR3 regions were amplified using multiplexed V- and J-gene primers, which had been designed to reduce differential amplification bias. The immunoSEQ platform was used for CDR3 amplification and for high-throughput sequencing of TCRalpha and TCRbeta. From the authors' description of their analysis: Sequencing data were analyzed with immunoSEQ Analyzer 2.0, including V gene frequency, CDR3 length and V/J pairing. Repertoire analyses kept only productive rearrangements that lacked stop codons. Shannon and Simpson diversity indices were used to measure clonotype diversity in each donor. CDR3 was defined according to IMGT conventions, and conserved CDR3 motifs were displayed as WebLogo sequence logos. To limit the effect of sequence-frequency bias, gene-usage abundance was also recalculated from unique clonotype counts. The source is immuneACCESS, and TCRdb retained only in-frame sequences with V and J called. Part of the clones is not carried over; for the studies checked, unresolved V genes explain less than half of this, and the remainder is unexplained. V, J and clone size derive from that table, while D and trimming were established from the DNA sequence. The sample table shows some 210 clones, and 15% to 20% are seen once. The ten top clones hold about a third of the sample.

CD8 T cells were restimulated weekly for 2 to 4 weeks with peptide-pulsed (1 uM) irradiated TAP-deficient T2 cells. Prior influenza exposure was inferred from donor age and from positive M1 tetramer staining, which was observed in every donor. Every 3 to 4 days, the cultures were fed with AIM-V medium containing human serum, MLA-144 supernatant and recombinant IL-2. Peripheral blood mononuclear cells were obtained from fresh blood samples by Ficoll Paque Plus density separation. Positive selection with human CD8 MicroBeads was used to enrich CD8 T cells from PBMCs. M1 dextramer-positive CD8 T cells were FACS-sorted from the expanded cultures and lysed for RNA isolation. CDR1 SGHNT and CDR2 YYREEE were looked up in the germline V gene (reference sequence). Measured from the cysteine to the phenylalanine, the CDR3 is 15 residues long. The sequence is cut down to CDR3 DNA, 45 bases in frame from base 1. The germline V end is reduced by 1 base and the J end by 5 bases; junction bases left unmatched: 6.

This sequence was found in an adult in good health. Sample: M1 dextramer-binding CD8+ T cells from cultured PBMCs. The meaning of the sample's cell subset or site label: CD8 T cells sorted as dextramer-positive for the influenza matrix M1 58-66 peptide. The chain employs TRBV5-4 and TRBJ2-7, and 10 junctional nucleotides match TRBD2. The CDR3 here reads CASSLLLAGVHEQYF. The base sequence is TGTGCCAGCAGCTTGCTTCTAGCGGGAGTCCACGAGCAGTACTTC.